This TCR beta chain was found in a study of cytotoxic CD8 clonotypes in ibrutinib-treated CLL. Findings and limits, study-wide: Treatment left the uncommon public clonotypes either contracted or stable in frequency.

Assay: immunoSEQ multiplex PCR; the TCRdb copy retains only in-frame clones and omits some. The table shows 270,000 or so clones, with around 69% occurring only once. This clone was seen only once. Its matching antigen is unknown. This TCR came from a human donor with chronic lymphocytic leukemia. This material consisted of PBMCs, taken at disease progression, from a patient treated with ibrutinib.

In DNA, the CDR3 is TGCGCCAGCAGTGCGAAACTAGCGGGGAAGGATGAAGATACGCAGTATTTT. It codes for CASSAKLAGKDEDTQYF. This rearrangement joins TRBV10-1 to TRBJ2-3; TRBD2 matches 10 bases. Unmatched junction bases numbered 12, after V lost 4 bases and J lost 5 bases. Germline V gene data show CDR1 as WNHNN and CDR2 as SYGVQD (reference sequence). This CDR3 is 17 amino acids long.